This TCR beta chain was retrieved from a study of neoadjuvant anti-PD-1 for oral cavity cancer. This clone was observed a single time. The patients had HPV-negative, locally advanced oral cavity squamous cell carcinoma. J was trimmed by 8 bases and V by 10 bases; bases with no gene match: 15. Germline CDR1 is MNHEY and CDR2 is SMNVEV (reference sequence). CDR3 length equals 14 residues. Only in-frame clones appear in the TCRdb table, and some are missing; sequencing was by immunoSEQ multiplex PCR. The repertoire holds 30,000 to 35,000 clones, with around 87% as singletons. This rearrangement joins TRBV27 to TRBJ1-1, with 8 bases fitting TRBD1. The starting material was PBMCs, obtained before nivolumab (anti-PD-1) treatment. The receptor's source is a person aged 40 to 85 with oral cavity squamous cell carcinoma. The CDR3 sequence: CATILSPGQGEAFF. DNA for the CDR3: TGTGCCACGATCCTTAGCCCAGGACAGGGAGAAGCTTTCTTT.